This TCR beta chain appears in the sequencing data of a study of technical replicates of blood from a handful of donors. The count of this clone is one. The V end lost 0 bases, the J end lost 7 bases, and 9 bases lay between the germline ends. The CDR3 consists of 14 residues. Germline-derived CDR1 and CDR2 are LNHNV and YYDKDF (reference sequence). Assay: immunoSEQ multiplex PCR; the TCRdb copy retains only in-frame clones and omits some. The table lists about 80,000 clones, about nine tenths of them singletons. The chain recombines TRBV15 with TRBJ2-2; TRBD1 is a possible D gene (6 bases). The sample was T cells isolated from PBMCs. This TCR was recovered from a human donor in good health. The CDR3 loop is CATSRDIQGGELFF. CDR3 nucleotide sequence: TGTGCCACCAGCAGAGATATACAGGGCGGGGAGCTGTTTTTT.